One sample yielded the 18 T cell receptor beta chains listed below, sequenced in a study of naive and memory T cell subsets. Overall study findings and caveats: Especially in CD8 cells, naive repertoires contained a few larger clonotypes, possibly CD45RA-re-expressing memory cells.

No antigen has been identified for these receptors. An equimolar mix of two oligonucleotides served as the beta constant-region primer for TRBC1 and TRBC2. The ligated cDNA underwent four PCR rounds using SP2 and nested alpha and beta constant-region primers. TCRdb reprocessed the UMI-ligation and nested PCR reads via MiXCR and lists one record per CDR3 protein. Of under 150,000 distinct CDR3 sequences listed, 15% to 25% are singletons. The sequenced sample was naive CD8+ T cells from blood. Every receptor here comes from a human donor in good health.

The chain joins TRBV11-1 to TRBJ2-1; D is unclear. This CDR3 has 16 amino acids. Trimming cost V 4 bases and J 3 bases, with 16 bases left between them. Germline assignment: CDR1 SGHAT and CDR2 FQDESV (reference sequence). The CDR3 is CASSSAVRGFYNEQFF. The CDR3 bases are TGTGCCAGCAGCTCCGCGGTCCGAGGCTTCTACAATGAGCAGTTCTTC.

J is TRBJ2-5 and V is TRBV20-1; D is possibly TRBD2 (6 bases). Per germline, CDR1 DFQATT and CDR2 SNEGSKA (reference sequence). The CDR3 runs 14 residues. Trimming took 7 bases from V and 0 from J, leaving 15 bases between them. CDR3 sequence: CSVPAGQYQETQYF. The CDR3, as DNA: TGCAGTGTTCCAGCGGGTCAGTACCAAGAGACCCAGTACTTC.

The V gene is TRBV12-3 or TRBV12-4, the J gene TRBJ2-7, with D possibly TRBD2 on 6 matching bases. V gave up 6 bases and J gave up 0 bases, with 15 bases separating them. The CDR3 runs 15 residues. CDR3 loop: CASRSSAYPSYEQYF. For the CDR3, the DNA is TGTGCCAGCAGATCTAGCGCTTACCCCTCCTACGAGCAGTACTTC.

In its sample, this clonotype was seen a few times. This sequence joins TRBV12-3 or TRBV12-4 and TRBJ1-2, with D maybe TRBD1 (6 bases). The ends were cut back, 6 bases at V and 8 bases at J, with 13 bases in the middle. The CDR3 contains 12 residues. The CDR3 reads CASRETGKGYTF. Written as DNA, the CDR3 is TGTGCCAGCAGGGAGACAGGAAAAGGCTACACCTTC.

This clonotype was counted many times. The V gene is TRBV9, the J gene TRBJ1-1; D possibly corresponds to TRBD1 (5 bases). The CDR3 runs to 14 residues. The germline gives CDR1 SGDLS, CDR2 YYNGEE. V lost 0 bases and J 5 bases, leaving 11 bases between the germline ends. The CDR3 bases are TGTGCCAGCAGCGTAGTGGAGGGGAGTACTGAAGCTTTCTTT. Encoded protein: CASSVVEGSTEAFF.

This chain joins TRBV3-1 and TRBJ1-1; possible D gene TRBD1, 5 bases. Trimming stripped 6 bases from V and 1 base from J, with 18 bases between. CDR3 size: 16 residues. Germline loops: CDR1 LGHDT, CDR2 YNNKEL (reference sequence). The CDR3 DNA reads TGTGCCAGCAGTCCCATCGGTGGGGCGAAGAACACTGAAGCTTTCTTT. Encoded protein: CASSPIGGAKNTEAFF.

This clonotype was detected a few times. V gene TRBV6-5 combines with J gene TRBJ1-5; possible D gene TRBD1, 5 bases. Germline V gene sequence: CDR1 MNHEY, CDR2 SVGAGI. Between the trimmed V and J ends, which lost 0 bases and 1 base, there was a span of 7 bases. CDR3 size: 15 residues. The CDR3 DNA follows: TGTGCCAGCAGTTACTCTTGGGACAGCAATCAGCCCCAGCATTTT. Residues: CASSYSWDSNQPQHF.

In this sample, this clonotype turned up a few times. The CDR3 sequence is CASSPRLPRYPIGRSTDTQYF. DNA of the CDR3: TGCGCCAGCAGCCCCCGTCTGCCGAGATACCCTATCGGACGGAGCACAGATACGCAGTATTTT. The V gene is TRBV5-1, the J gene TRBJ2-3; D not resolved. The V and J ends lost 4 bases and 0 bases respectively, with 30 bases between them. CDR1 and CDR2 from the germline V gene are SGHRS and YFSETQ. The CDR3 loop spans 21 amino acids.

In its sample, this clonotype was seen a few times. The genes are TRBV7-2 and TRBJ1-1, with D perhaps TRBD1 (5 bases). V gave up 5 bases and J gave up 6 bases, with 16 bases separating them. Germline values: CDR1 SGHTA, CDR2 FQGNSA. This CDR3 region has 14 residues. CDR3 DNA: TGTGCCAGCAGCCCGGGGCAAAGGGGCGCTGAAGCTTTCTTT. Amino acids: CASSPGQRGAEAFF.

In its sample, this clonotype was seen a few times. The chain combines TRBV27 with TRBJ2-5; no clear D gene. The CDR3 covers 13 residues. Germline CDR1 reads MNHEY; CDR2 reads SMNVEV (reference sequence). Trimming took 9 bases from V and 4 from J, leaving 15 bases between them. The CDR3 loop reads CASQPLVGETQYF. The DNA of the CDR3 is TGTGCCAGTCAACCACTGGTCGGAGAGACCCAGTACTTC.

The chain links TRBV20-1 to TRBJ1-1; weak D call: TRBD1 (5 bases). Germline CDR1 reads DFQATT; CDR2 reads SNEGSKA (reference sequence). Trimming cost V 0 bases and J 0 bases, with 11 bases left between them. The CDR3 consists of 15 residues. CDR3 amino acids: CSARDKKGMNTEAFF. The CDR3 bases are TGCAGTGCTAGAGATAAGAAGGGGATGAACACTGAAGCTTTCTTT.

This clonotype came up a few times. The chain has TRBV6-6 and TRBJ1-4; D is perhaps TRBD1 (5 bases). The V end lost 6 bases, the J end lost 6 bases, and 14 bases lay between the germline ends. This CDR3 has 14 amino acids. CDR1 and CDR2 from the germline V gene are MNHNY and SVGAGI (reference sequence). The CDR3 spells CASSPDRMDEKLFF. CDR3 nucleotide sequence: TGTGCCAGCAGCCCCGACAGAATGGATGAAAAACTGTTTTTT.

The J gene is TRBJ2-7, the V gene TRBV5-6, with 8 bases identical to TRBD1. The CDR3 runs to 14 residues. Trimming at V came to 0 bases and at J to 6 bases, leaving 5 bases not matched to a gene. Germline V lookup: CDR1 SGHDT, CDR2 YYEEEE. DNA of the CDR3: TGTGCCAGCAGCTTGGGGACAGGGACTGCCGAGCAGTACTTC. Its protein is CASSLGTGTAEQYF.

In its sample, this clonotype was seen a few times. The chain has TRBV4-3 and TRBJ1-1; maybe TRBD1 (5 bases). CDR3 length: 15 amino acids. Trimming left V 3 bases short and J 5 bases short, with 16 bases between. Germline V gene sequence: CDR1 LGHNA, CDR2 YSLEER. In DNA form, the CDR3 reads TGCGCCAGCAGCCACCGAGATGGGGCAGGGACTGAAGCTTTCTTT. This gives the protein CASSHRDGAGTEAFF.

V is TRBV28 and J is TRBJ2-7, with D possibly TRBD2 on 6 matching bases. V shed 3 bases and J shed 3 bases, with 15 bases lying between them. The CDR3 contains 15 residues. Germline V gene lookup returns CDR1 MDHEN and CDR2 SYDVKM. CDR3 loop: CASSLGPGRGYEQYF. CDR3 in DNA: TGTGCCAGCAGTTTGGGACCCGGGCGGGGCTACGAGCAGTACTTC. Full variable domain (remainder filled in from reference TRBV28 and TRBJ2-7): DVKVTQSSRYLVKRTGEKVFLECVQDMDHENMFWYRQDPGLGLRLIYFSYDVKMKEKGDIPEGYSVSREKKERFSLILESASTNQTSMYLCASSLGPGRGYEQYFGPGTRLTVT.

The chain uses TRBV28 and TRBJ2-7; maybe TRBD2 (5 bases). Trimming took off 7 bases at V and 1 base at J, with 14 bases between the two ends. The CDR3 extends over 14 amino acids. Germline CDR1 is MDHEN and CDR2 is SYDVKM. CDR3 sequence reads: CASILHGLSYEQYF. In nucleotides, the CDR3 is TGTGCCAGCATCCTCCACGGACTTTCCTACGAGCAGTACTTC.

The chain links TRBV5-6 to TRBJ2-7; 9 nucleotides match TRBD1. V lost 4 bases, J lost 7 bases, and 9 bases stayed unmatched. CDR1 and CDR2 (germline): SGHDT, YYEEEE. The CDR3 contains 14 residues. In nucleotides, the CDR3 is TGTGCCAGCAGCAGTGCCTACAGGGGGCAGGAGCAGTACTTC. Its translation: CASSSAYRGQEQYF.

This clonotype has more than one count but fewer than ten. The chain combines TRBV12-5 with TRBJ2-3; D unresolved. CDR1 is LGHNT and CDR2 is FRNRAP in the germline V gene. With 3 bases removed from V and 6 bases from J, the gap between germline ends came to 7 bases. The CDR3 spans 12 residues. The CDR3 region is CASGFGPDTQYF. CDR3 coding DNA: TGTGCTAGTGGTTTCGGCCCCGATACGCAGTATTTT.